What follows are 31 T cell receptor beta chains derived from one specimen sequenced in a study of shared clonotypes between healthy human individuals. Clones were sequenced by immunoSEQ multiplex PCR, and TCRdb holds only the in-frame ones, with some missing. The table has approximately 940,000 clones, over 75% seen once; the top ten hold over 1.3%. Sequencing was done on a sample of memory CD4+ T cells sorted from blood. Subset specified: CD45RA-negative fraction. The receptors originated from a man between 18 and 35 years old in good health.

The chain links TRBV11-2 to TRBJ2-7; tentative D call: TRBD1 (5 bases). Germline CDR1 reads SGHAT; CDR2 reads FQNNGV. Deletions cut 0 bases from V and 9 bases from J, with 12 bases between. The CDR3 length is 13 residues. The CDR3 spells CASSLEGRQWQYF. CDR3 sequence (DNA): TGTGCCAGCAGCTTAGAGGGGCGGCAGTGGCAGTACTTC.

This chain joins TRBV5-4 and TRBJ2-7, with TRBD1 matching over 8 bases. The CDR3 covers 14 residues. Germline V gene lookup returns CDR1 SGHNT and CDR2 YYREEE (reference sequence). Unmatched junction bases numbered 3, after V lost 0 bases and J lost 4 bases. The DNA for the CDR3 is TGTGCCAGCAGCTTGGCAGGGGGCCGGTACGAGCAGTACTTC. Its translation is CASSLAGGRYEQYF.

The chain is built from TRBV30 and TRBJ2-7; 7 bases are a match to TRBD1. CDR3 size: 12 residues. V lost 4 bases to trimming and J lost 4 bases; unmatched junction nucleotides: 4. Germline V gives CDR1 GTSNPN, CDR2 SVGIG (reference sequence). The CDR3 spells CAWTPDRYEQYF. The CDR3 DNA reads TGTGCCTGGACCCCGGACAGGTACGAGCAGTACTTC.

The rearrangement uses TRBV2 and TRBJ2-1; 8 nucleotides line up with TRBD2. The CDR3 totals 14 residues. In germline, CDR1 is SNHLY, CDR2 FYNNEI. V shed 4 bases, J shed 8 bases, and the junction held 7 bases outside the gene matches. The CDR3: CASSAGGQVHEQFF. The CDR3 DNA is TGTGCCAGCAGTGCGGGGGGGCAGGTCCATGAGCAGTTCTTC. Filled out from reference TRBV2 and TRBJ2-1, the complete variable domain reads EPEVTQTPSHQVTQMGQEVILRCVPISNHLYFYWYRQILGQKVEFLVSFYNNEISEKSEIFDDQFSVERPDGSNFTLKIRSTKLEDSAMYFCASSAGGQVHEQFFGPGTRLTVL.

The V call is TRBV7-2, the J call TRBJ1-1; the match to TRBD1 covers 9 bases. Germline trimming cut 4 bases from V and 6 bases from J; bases unmatched to any gene: 6. The CDR3 totals 14 residues. Germline V CDR1 and CDR2: SGHTA, FQGNSA. CDR3 loop: CASSSTGGVPEAFF. CDR3 DNA: TGTGCCAGCAGCTCGACAGGGGGGGTCCCTGAAGCTTTCTTT.

This clone occurred a few times. The chain combines TRBV6-5 with TRBJ1-6, with unresolved D. Deletions cut 10 bases from V and 7 bases from J, with 11 bases between. The CDR3 is 12 amino acids. CDR1 and CDR2 from the germline V gene are MNHEY and SVGAGI. The CDR3 spells CATHRPNSPLHF. The CDR3 nucleotides are TGTGCCACCCATAGGCCAAATTCACCCCTCCACTTT.

The rearrangement links TRBV5-1 to TRBJ2-1, with 7 bases matching TRBD2. Germline V gene data show CDR1 as SGHRS and CDR2 as YFSETQ. The CDR3 is made up of 13 amino acids. V lost 4 bases and J lost 6; bases outside the gene matches: 4. This CDR3 is CASSRTSSNEQFF. The CDR3, as DNA: TGCGCCAGCAGCCGGACTAGTTCCAATGAGCAGTTCTTC.

The rearrangement joins TRBV6-5 to TRBJ1-1; D gene uncertain. V shed 5 bases and J shed 6 bases, with 7 bases lying between them. The CDR3 is 11 amino acids. Germline lookup yields CDR1 MNHEY and CDR2 SVGAGI. CDR3 nucleotides: TGTGCCAGCAGTAGCAGCGCTGAAGCTTTCTTT. It codes for CASSSSAEAFF.

This clone was recorded once. The chain uses TRBV18 and TRBJ1-2; D not certain. This CDR3 is built from 14 residues. The ends were cut back, 6 bases at V and 0 bases at J, with 11 bases in the middle. Germline assignment: CDR1 KGHSH and CDR2 LQKENI. The CDR3 bases are TGTGCCAGCTCCTCAGAGACACCTAACTATGGCTACACCTTC. This encodes CASSSETPNYGYTF.

The V gene is TRBV29-1, the J gene TRBJ2-3, with 8 nucleotides matching TRBD2. The J segment lost 4 bases and the V segment lost 7 bases, leaving 4 bases of the junction unmatched. The CDR3 contains 12 residues. Per germline, CDR1 SQVTM and CDR2 ANQGSEA. The CDR3 protein is CSARGGADTQYF. The CDR3 DNA follows: TGCAGCGCTCGGGGGGGGGCAGATACGCAGTATTTT.

The chain has TRBV4-1 and TRBJ1-1; D is unclear. The V and J ends lost 4 bases and 1 base respectively, with 7 bases between them. CDR1 is MGHRA, CDR2 YSYEKL, per germline. The CDR3 contains 13 residues. CDR3 region: CASSPLRNTEAFF. CDR3 in DNA: TGCGCCAGCAGCCCATTAAGGAACACTGAAGCTTTCTTT.

The V gene is TRBV6-6, the J gene TRBJ2-7; D possibly matches TRBD1 or TRBD2 (6 bases each). Germline lookup yields CDR1 MNHNY and CDR2 SVGAGI (reference sequence). The ends were cut back, 2 bases at V and 6 bases at J, with 17 bases in the middle. CDR3 length equals 15 residues. In DNA form, the CDR3 reads TGTGCCAGCAGTTACCCGGGCCGGGGGCCGAGCGAGCAGTACTTC. The encoded protein is CASSYPGRGPSEQYF.

The chain joins TRBV2 to TRBJ2-5, with D perhaps TRBD2 (7 bases). Trimming cost V 7 bases and J 1 base, with 13 bases left between them. The CDR3 is 14 residues long. Germline-derived CDR1 and CDR2 are SNHLY and FYNNEI. The CDR3 is CASNRGARQETQYF. The CDR3 DNA is TGTGCCAGCAACCGGGGGGCCCGCCAAGAGACCCAGTACTTC.

This clone was counted between two and nine times. This rearrangement joins TRBV19 to TRBJ1-5, with 8 bases lining up with TRBD1. Trimming at V came to 3 bases and at J to 2 bases, leaving 6 bases not matched to a gene. Germline CDR1 and CDR2: LNHDA and SQIVND (reference sequence). The CDR3 is 16 residues long. The CDR3 nucleotides read TGTGCCAGTAGTATTATGATGACAGGGGGCAATCAGCCCCAGCATTTT. The encoded protein is CASSIMMTGGNQPQHF. Filled out from reference TRBV19 and TRBJ1-5, the complete variable domain reads DGGITQSPKYLFRKEGQNVTLSCEQNLNHDAMYWYRQDPGQGLRLIYYSQIVNDFQKGDIAEGYSVSREKKESFPLTVTSAQKNPTAFYLCASSIMMTGGNQPQHFGDGTRLSIL.

This chain joins TRBV4-1 and TRBJ1-4; weak D call: TRBD1 (6 bases). V lost 4 bases to trimming and J lost 2 bases, with 11 bases between them. Germline V gives CDR1 MGHRA, CDR2 YSYEKL. The CDR3 runs 15 residues. The CDR3: CASSPQGSTNEKLFF. Here the CDR3 DNA reads TGCGCCAGCAGCCCACAGGGATCCACTAATGAAAAACTGTTTTTT.

The chain employs TRBV30 and TRBJ2-1; TRBD2 matches 11 bases. V lost 0 bases and J lost 5; bases outside the gene matches: 6. Per the germline V gene, CDR1 is GTSNPN and CDR2 is SVGIG (reference sequence). This CDR3 contains 16 residues. CDR3 region: CAWSVTTSGANNEQFF. In DNA, the CDR3 is TGTGCCTGGAGTGTGACGACTAGCGGGGCAAACAATGAGCAGTTCTTC. Full variable domain (missing parts from reference TRBV30 and TRBJ2-1): SQTIHQWPATLVQPVGSPLSLECTVEGTSNPNLYWYRQAAGRGLQLLFYSVGIGQISSEVPQNLSASRPQDRQFILSSKKLLLSDSGFYLCAWSVTTSGANNEQFFGPGTRLTVL.

The sample holds one count of this clone. The chain has TRBV19 and TRBJ1-6, with D unresolved. In germline, CDR1 is LNHDA, CDR2 SQIVND (reference sequence). V lost 5 bases and J lost 6, with 14 bases in between. This CDR3 has 15 residues. CDR3 amino acids: CASSRNPGSNSPLHF. CDR3 sequence (DNA): TGTGCCAGTAGTCGGAACCCGGGGAGTAATTCACCCCTCCACTTT.

The V call is TRBV29-1, the J call TRBJ2-5; a weak D match, TRBD1 (5 bases). TRBJ2-7 matches the DNA end more closely, so the J call is doubtful. CDR3 length: 13 residues. Germline CDR1 reads SQVTM; CDR2 reads ANQGSEA. The DNA for the CDR3 is TGCAGCGTTGGGACACTGAGCTCCTACGAGCAGTACTTC. Encoded protein: CSVGTLSSYEQYF.

This clone was counted a single time. This chain connects TRBV18 to TRBJ1-1; D uncertain. V shed 3 bases and J shed 7 bases, with 9 bases lying between them. The CDR3 consists of 12 residues. Germline V gene data show CDR1 as KGHSH and CDR2 as LQKENI. The CDR3 region has the DNA TGTGCCAGCTCACCGCTCAATGGTGAAGCTTTCTTT. Its translation is CASSPLNGEAFF.

The chain carries TRBV5-6 and TRBJ2-1; D possibly corresponds to TRBD1 (6 bases). Deletions cut 2 bases from V and 8 bases from J, with 20 bases between. This CDR3 has 16 residues. Germline CDR1 is SGHDT and CDR2 is YYEEEE. CDR3: CASSFGTGTTIDEQFF. The CDR3 bases are TGTGCCAGCAGCTTCGGTACCGGGACAACAATCGATGAGCAGTTCTTC.

About this clone itself: The identical CDR3 is also encoded by other nucleotide sequences in the sample. The DNA of the CDR3 is TGTGCCAGCAGCTTAGGCACAGCATCTGGAAACACCATATATTTT. Its protein is CASSLGTASGNTIYF. The chain joins TRBV7-8 to TRBJ1-3; D is ambiguous. The CDR3 sequence is 15 residues long. Germline CDR1 SGHVS, CDR2 FQNEAQ. The V end was cut by 1 base, the J end by 1 base, with 8 bases between.

V is TRBV10-1 and J is TRBJ2-5; D is possibly TRBD1 (5 bases). The CDR3 runs to 14 residues. V dropped 3 bases and J dropped 5 bases, with 13 bases sitting between them. Germline CDR1 and CDR2: WNHNN and SYGVQD (reference sequence). For the CDR3, the DNA is TGCGCCAGCAGTGACCCAGGGCTCGGGGAGACCCAGTACTTC. It specifies CASSDPGLGETQYF.

DNA of the CDR3: TGTGCCAGCAGTGTGGGTGGCGGGGGGACAGATACGCAGTATTTT. Its protein is CASSVGGGGTDTQYF. The chain links TRBV28 to TRBJ2-3; 8 nucleotides agree with TRBD2. V dropped 5 bases and J dropped 3; count of bases not matched to a gene: 7. There are 15 residues in the CDR3. Germline CDR1 reads MDHEN; CDR2 reads SYDVKM.

To note about this clone: Additional DNA sequences in this sample encode the identical CDR3. The chain has TRBV7-2 and TRBJ2-1; perhaps TRBD2 as D (5 bases). Germline assignment: CDR1 SGHTA and CDR2 FQGNSA. Deletions cut 4 bases from V and 0 bases from J, with 7 bases between. This CDR3 spans 14 amino acids. The CDR3 loop reads CASSYRDSYNEQFF. The CDR3 region has the DNA TGTGCCAGCAGCTACCGGGACTCCTACAATGAGCAGTTCTTC.

Concerning this clone itself: This same CDR3 is encoded by further DNA sequences in the sample. The rearrangement links TRBV7-9 to TRBJ2-7, with 13 bases matching TRBD2. The CDR3 covers 15 residues. V dropped 4 bases and J dropped 3; count of bases not matched to a gene: 3. The germline CDR1 and CDR2 sequences are SEHNR and FQNEAQ (reference sequence). CDR3 protein: CASSSGLAGVYEQYF. CDR3 bases: TGTGCCAGCAGCTCTGGACTAGCGGGAGTCTACGAGCAGTACTTC.

This clone has only one observation. The chain couples TRBV6-1 to TRBJ1-6; D possibly corresponds to TRBD1 (6 bases). V lost 6 bases to trimming and J lost 5 bases, with 8 bases between them. Per germline, CDR1 MNHNS and CDR2 SASEGT. This CDR3 is 13 amino acids long. The CDR3 sequence is CASSRDNNSPLHF. CDR3 sequence (DNA): TGTGCCAGCAGCCGGGACAATAATTCACCCCTCCACTTT.

The rearrangement joins TRBV7-9 to TRBJ2-7, with 10 positions matching TRBD2. V lost 4 bases and J lost 2; bases outside the gene matches: 14. CDR1 is SEHNR, CDR2 FQNEAQ, per germline (reference sequence). The CDR3 runs to 18 residues. The CDR3 loop is CASSSIQAGGRRPYEQYF. CDR3 nucleotide sequence: TGTGCCAGCAGCTCAATCCAAGCGGGAGGGCGGAGACCCTACGAGCAGTACTTC.

V is TRBV4-1 and J is TRBJ1-3; no definite D call. This CDR3 has 14 amino acids. Germline V CDR1 and CDR2: MGHRA, YSYEKL. V was cut by 1 base and J by 4 bases, with 8 bases left in between. Written as DNA, the CDR3 is TGCGCCAGCAGCCAAGGCGGGGTAGGAAACACCATATATTTT. Its protein is CASSQGGVGNTIYF.

The chain combines TRBV7-9 with TRBJ2-4; tentative D call: TRBD2 (6 bases). With 8 bases removed from V and 6 bases from J, the gap between germline ends came to 20 bases. The CDR3 extends over 15 amino acids. From germline, CDR1 is SEHNR and CDR2 FQNEAQ (reference sequence). The CDR3 protein is CASAGDWWALNIQYF. The CDR3 bases are TGTGCCAGCGCCGGGGACTGGTGGGCTCTAAACATTCAGTACTTC. The full variable domain, with the rest looked up from reference TRBV7-9 and TRBJ2-4, is DTGVSQNPRHKITKRGQNVTFRCDPISEHNRLYWYRQTLGQGPEFLTYFQNEAQLEKSRLLSDRFSAERPKGSFSTLEIQRTEQGDSAMYLCASAGDWWALNIQYFGAGTRLSVL.

This clone was found a few times. The chain is built from TRBV5-8 and TRBJ2-3; D tentatively fits TRBD1 or TRBD2 (5 bases each). V shed 5 bases and J shed 5 bases, with 18 bases lying between them. The CDR3 runs 15 residues. Per the germline V gene, CDR1 is SGHTS and CDR2 is YDEGEE. The CDR3 spells CASSSNRDGGDTQYF. DNA of the CDR3: TGTGCCAGCAGTTCGAACCGGGACGGAGGAGATACGCAGTATTTT.

The chain recombines TRBV5-1 with TRBJ2-7; D might be TRBD1 (5 bases). V gave up 1 base and J gave up 4 bases, with 15 bases separating them. Germline values: CDR1 SGHRS, CDR2 YFSETQ. This CDR3 has 15 residues. For the CDR3, the DNA is TGCGCCAGCAGCTTGATGAGTGGGGCCGGGTACGAGCAGTACTTC. Amino acids: CASSLMSGAGYEQYF.